The subject of this entry is one T cell receptor (beta chain). Its specificity is unknown. These data come from a study of T-cell memory formation after mild COVID-19. Study-wide findings and caveats: CM and EM subsets held most contracting CD4+ clones; EMRA held CD8+ ones. The study detected some responding clones in pre-infection memory, suggesting cross-reactive memory joined. Clones contracting across day 15 to 85 had a balanced CD4/CD8 profile; later expanding clones leaned CD4+.

Trimming cost V 1 base and J 2 bases; bases outside gene matches: 9. In germline, CDR1 is DFQATT, CDR2 SNEGSKA (reference sequence). The CDR3 is 17 amino acids. 5'RACE, which relied on constant-segment primers, yielded TCR alpha and TCR beta cDNA libraries carrying sample barcodes and UMIs. Via MiXCR, TCRdb re-called the 5' RACE reads, giving one row per CDR3 protein. The sample carries hundreds of thousands of distinct CDR3 sequences, 15% to 20% recorded once. Specimen: PBMCs or a T cell subset sorted from them (not recorded which). This receptor was taken from an adult woman who had mild COVID-19 (a few samples of this study predate the infection). Cell type and time point are not known. The genes are TRBV20-1 and TRBJ2-3, with 10 bases matching TRBD2. CDR3 sequence reads: CSARVPTSGPYTDTQYF. CDR3 nucleotides: TGCAGTGCTAGAGTCCCGACTAGCGGGCCCTACACAGATACGCAGTATTTT.